The clone carrying this TCR beta chain was observed many times. Alpha- and beta-chain coverage of first-strand cDNA came from TRAV- and TRBV-specific primers. TCR amplification used around 20 PCR cycles, a constant-region primer and a V-primer adapter. TCRdb analysed the reads with MiXCR anew, one entry per CDR3 protein. The sample has 45,000 to 75,000 distinct CDR3 sequences; around 27% are singletons. The data belong to a study of low-dose radiotherapy and immunotherapy resistance in tumors. V was pared by 8 bases and J by 4 bases, with 15 bases between. Per germline, CDR1 MNHEY and CDR2 SVGEGT. This CDR3 is 13 amino acids long. Time point given: before trial treatment.

This sequence was found in a male donor with prostate cancer. The sequencing here drew on PBMCs, taken before treatment. V usage is TRBV6-2 or TRBV6-3 and J usage is TRBJ2-7, with a weak D call TRBD1 (6 bases). The CDR3 DNA sequence: TGTGCCAGCGTACCGTCAGGGGTGTACGAGCAGTACTTC. Translating gives CASVPSGVYEQYF.